A single sample gave rise to the 14 T cell receptor beta chains below, sequenced in a study of blood T cell repertoires in COVID-19 (dated by TCRdb to 2020 to 2022). The method was the immunoSEQ multiplex PCR assay. TCRdb provides this immuneACCESS table in a form limited to in-frame rearrangements. Some clones are lacking; in checked studies, under half of them reflect an unresolved V gene, and why the rest are absent is not known. The sample includes some 360,000 clones, with approximately 89% observed a single time. The ten largest clones capture roughly 3.9% of the sample. The sample comprised peripheral blood. The receptors originated from a woman in her fifties or sixties with COVID-19, enrolled during active disease.

This chain uses TRBV6-5 with TRBJ2-7; TRBD1 is a possible D gene (5 bases). The V gene's germline CDR1 is MNHEY and CDR2 SVGAGI. Trimming took off 7 bases at V and 3 bases at J, with 13 bases between the two ends. The CDR3 sequence is 13 residues long. The CDR3 bases are TGTGCCAGCAACCCGACAGAGAACTACGAGCAGTACTTC. This translates into CASNPTENYEQYF.

The genes are TRBV10-3 and TRBJ2-5; no firm D call. This CDR3 region has 12 residues. CDR1 is ENHRY and CDR2 is SYGVKD in the germline V gene. The V and J ends lost 0 bases and 6 bases respectively, with 5 bases between them. CDR3 bases: TGTGCCATCAGTGAGTCCGGTCAGACCCAGTACTTC. This codes for CAISESGQTQYF.

The chain joins TRBV5-4 to TRBJ1-1; D is perhaps TRBD1 (6 bases). This CDR3 comprises 14 residues. Looked up from germline, CDR1 is SGHNT and CDR2 is YYREEE (reference sequence). The germline V and J ends were trimmed by 0 bases and 4 bases, with 10 bases remaining between them. The DNA for the CDR3 is TGTGCCAGCAGCTTGGACAGGGTAAGCACTGAAGCTTTCTTT. Amino acid sequence: CASSLDRVSTEAFF.

The rearrangement joins TRBV28 to TRBJ1-2, with a tentative D call TRBD1 (6 bases). CDR1 and CDR2 (germline): MDHEN, SYDVKM. The CDR3 is 15 residues long. V lost 6 bases and J lost 2, with 16 bases in between. The CDR3 nucleotides are TGTGCCAGCAGCCCCGGCGGGGGGCGGAACTATGGCTACACCTTC. This translates into CASSPGGGRNYGYTF.

V is TRBV9 and J is TRBJ2-1, with 11 bases that match TRBD2. The CDR3 contains 17 residues. Unmatched junction bases numbered 8, after V lost 0 bases and J lost 6 bases. Germline CDR1 SGDLS, CDR2 YYNGEE. CDR3 sequence reads: CASSVGASGGTGNEQFF. The DNA of the CDR3 is TGTGCCAGCAGCGTAGGGGCTAGCGGGGGGACTGGCAATGAGCAGTTCTTC.

The gene calls are TRBV6-5 and TRBJ1-6; unclear D gene. V was pared by 2 bases and J by 2 bases, with 10 bases between. Germline CDR1 and CDR2: MNHEY and SVGAGI. The length of the CDR3 is 16 residues. CDR3 residues: CASSYSPSAYNSPLHF. Written as DNA, the CDR3 is TGTGCCAGCAGTTACAGTCCATCGGCCTATAATTCACCCCTCCACTTT.

The rearrangement joins TRBV6-6 to TRBJ2-5; no reliable D call. CDR1 is MNHNY, CDR2 SVGAGI, per germline (reference sequence). The CDR3 has 14 amino acids. Trimming took off 5 bases at V and 4 bases at J, with 14 bases between the two ends. In nucleotides, the CDR3 is TGTGCCAGCAGTGACATGGGTCTGACAGAGACCCAGTACTTC. Residues: CASSDMGLTETQYF.

This clone was found once. CDR3 in DNA: TGTGCCAGTAGTATCTCGGCTGGAAACACCATATATTTT. Translating it yields CASSISAGNTIYF. The chain joins TRBV19 to TRBJ1-3; D not certain. V was cut by 3 bases and J by 2 bases, with 5 bases left in between. The germline CDR1 and CDR2 sequences are LNHDA and SQIVND (reference sequence). The CDR3 is 13 residues long.

The chain has TRBV18 and TRBJ2-3, with 8 bases identical to TRBD1. This CDR3 has 13 residues. V gave up 6 bases and J gave up 9 bases; unmatched junction bases: 8. Germline CDR1 KGHSH, CDR2 LQKENI. Here the CDR3 reads CASSPDRDGTQYF. The CDR3 DNA follows: TGTGCCAGCTCGCCGGACAGGGACGGCACGCAGTATTTT.

J is TRBJ1-1 and V is TRBV10-2; no clear D. This CDR3 has 14 amino acids. The V gene's germline CDR1 is WSHSY and CDR2 SAAADI. V was trimmed by 5 bases and J by 1 base, leaving 11 bases between them. CDR3: CASSPLLENTEAFF. CDR3 nucleotides: TGCGCCAGCAGTCCCCTGCTAGAGAACACTGAAGCTTTCTTT.

The table lists this clone with a count of one. The genes are TRBV28 and TRBJ1-5; 7 nucleotides align to TRBD1. Germline values: CDR1 MDHEN, CDR2 SYDVKM. Losses at the gene ends were 7 bases for V and 6 bases for J; bases not matched to a gene: 6. This CDR3 is 13 amino acids long. The chain's CDR3 is CASTEGAGQPQHF. The CDR3 nucleotides are TGTGCCAGCACCGAGGGGGCTGGTCAGCCCCAGCATTTT.

V and J are TRBV9 and TRBJ2-2; possible D gene TRBD1, 6 bases. The V end was cut by 0 bases, the J end by 7 bases, with 10 bases between. CDR1 is SGDLS, CDR2 YYNGEE, per germline. The CDR3 length is 14 residues. CDR3 nucleotide sequence: TGTGCCAGCAGCGTAGCTCAGACAGGCGGGGAGCTGTTTTTT. Amino acid sequence: CASSVAQTGGELFF.

There are a few counts of this clone. This rearrangement joins TRBV19 to TRBJ1-3; maybe TRBD1 (5 bases). The V gene's germline CDR1 is LNHDA and CDR2 SQIVND (reference sequence). The CDR3 covers 15 residues. Trimming shortened V by 8 bases and J by 1 base, and 15 bases separated the two germline ends. For the CDR3, the DNA is TGTGCCAGTTGCCACCCCAGGGTATCTGGAAACACCATATATTTT. Protein: CASCHPRVSGNTIYF.

This chain joins TRBV6-1 and TRBJ1-4; 7 bases fit TRBD1. The V gene end was trimmed by 3 bases and the J gene end by 5 bases; junction bases not matched to a gene: 6. The CDR3 extends over 15 amino acids. From germline, CDR1 is MNHNS and CDR2 SASEGT. Written as DNA, the CDR3 is TGTGCCAGCAGTGAGGCCCGGGGACAGAATGAAAAACTGTTTTTT. It yields the protein CASSEARGQNEKLFF.